Below are 21 T cell receptor beta chains sequenced from a single sample in a study of OX40 agonist ivuxolimab in advanced cancers. Library preparation employed the immunoSEQ multiplex PCR assay. Drawn from immuneACCESS, this table holds only the in-frame rearrangements with V and J called that TCRdb kept. Clones are partly lost; checked studies trace under half to an unresolved V gene and leave the rest unexplained. Within this sample are some 34,000 clones, with approximately 84% of them counted one time only. 20% to 25% of the sample is taken by the ten largest. This sample comprised CD4+ or CD8+ T cells sorted from blood, obtained in a trial of the OX40 agonist ivuxolimab. The receptors come from an adult with an advanced solid tumor such as melanoma, head and neck, liver or kidney cancer.

V is TRBV5-4 and J is TRBJ2-3; 8 nucleotides match TRBD2. V trimming: 4 bases; J trimming: 6 bases; junction bases outside the gene matches: 13. Germline values: CDR1 SGHNT, CDR2 YYREEE (reference sequence). This CDR3 contains 16 residues. The CDR3 loop is CASSQVEASGPDTQYF. Here the CDR3 DNA reads TGTGCCAGCAGCCAAGTTGAGGCTAGCGGGCCGGATACGCAGTATTTT.

The rearrangement uses TRBV7-6 and TRBJ2-7; D might be TRBD1 (5 bases). Between the trimmed V and J ends, which lost 8 bases and 6 bases, there was a span of 14 bases. Germline CDR1 SGHVS, CDR2 FNYEAQ. The CDR3 sequence is 12 residues long. Here the CDR3 DNA reads TGTGCCAGCGGCCGGATTGGGGCCGAGCAGTACTTC. Residues: CASGRIGAEQYF.

J is TRBJ2-4 and V is TRBV7-6; TRBD1 agrees at 9 bases. Germline values: CDR1 SGHVS, CDR2 FNYEAQ. This CDR3 has 18 amino acids. V dropped 1 base and J dropped 0; count of bases not matched to a gene: 7. CDR3 coding DNA: TGTGCCAGCAGCTTAGGGACAGGGGCTATAGTAGCCAAAAACATTCAGTACTTC. It codes for CASSLGTGAIVAKNIQYF.

There are a few counts of this clone. The V gene is TRBV4-1, the J gene TRBJ2-2; D is perhaps TRBD2 (5 bases). The CDR3 extends over 14 amino acids. The V and J ends lost 2 bases and 3 bases respectively, with 7 bases between them. Per germline, CDR1 MGHRA and CDR2 YSYEKL. CDR3 DNA sequence: TGCGCCAGCAGCCAAAAGAGGGACACCGGGGAGCTGTTTTTT. Amino acid sequence: CASSQKRDTGELFF.

The genes are TRBV7-9 and TRBJ2-6, with 11 nucleotides matching TRBD1. The CDR3 extends over 18 amino acids. The germline V gene encodes CDR1 SEHNR and CDR2 FQNEAQ (reference sequence). J gave up 1 base and V 5 bases, and 7 bases lay outside the gene matches. For the CDR3, the DNA is TGTGCCAGCAGCCCTTCAGGACAGGGGGCTTCTGGGGCCAACGTCCTGACTTTC. It yields the protein CASSPSGQGASGANVLTF.

This clone showed up just a few times. The V and J genes are TRBV11-2 and TRBJ2-5, with D possibly matching TRBD1 (6 bases). Trimming cost V 5 bases and J 5 bases, with 15 bases left between them. Germline-derived CDR1 and CDR2 are SGHAT and FQNNGV. The CDR3 contains 14 residues. CDR3 loop: CASSPGDGWETQYF. The DNA of the CDR3 is TGTGCCAGCAGCCCAGGGGACGGATGGGAGACCCAGTACTTC.

The chain recombines TRBV2 with TRBJ2-7, with D possibly being TRBD1 or TRBD2 (5 bases each). The CDR3 is 15 amino acids. The V and J ends lost 6 bases and 3 bases respectively, with 18 bases between them. CDR1 SNHLY and CDR2 FYNNEI come from the germline V gene. DNA of the CDR3: TGTGCCAGCAGGGACCACGTTGGGGGTTTCTACGAGCAGTACTTC. Protein sequence: CASRDHVGGFYEQYF.

This chain joins TRBV12-2 and TRBJ2-7; TRBD2, as called in the table, went unchecked against the DNA. TRBV12-2 is a recognized pseudogene. The CDR3 sequence is 15 residues long. The CDR3 spells CASRLGTTYRHEQYF. The CDR3 DNA reads TGTGCAAGTCGCCTGGGGACTACCTACCGGCACGAGCAGTACTTC.

The rearrangement uses TRBV28 and TRBJ1-5; perhaps TRBD1 as D (5 bases). Trimming removed 6 bases at V and 4 bases at J, with 19 bases between. Per germline, CDR1 MDHEN and CDR2 SYDVKM. The CDR3 is made up of 16 amino acids. CDR3 bases: TGTGCCAGCAGCCCAACCCGGCCGGGGGGGAATCAGCCCCAGCATTTT. This sequence encodes CASSPTRPGGNQPQHF.

By sample share, this clone is medium-sized. This rearrangement joins TRBV30 to TRBJ1-5, with D maybe TRBD1 (5 bases). In germline, CDR1 is GTSNPN, CDR2 SVGIG (reference sequence). Trimming pared 1 base from V and 7 bases from J, leaving 14 bases between. This CDR3 has 14 residues. This chain's CDR3 is CAWSAGSGDQPQHF. As DNA, the CDR3 is TGTGCCTGGAGTGCGGGATCGGGGGACCAGCCCCAGCATTTT.

The gene calls are TRBV6-6 and TRBJ2-5; D is unclear. The V end was cut by 2 bases, the J end by 0 bases, with 7 bases between. The CDR3 is made up of 14 amino acids. Germline V gene lookup returns CDR1 MNHNY and CDR2 SVGAGI (reference sequence). DNA for the CDR3: TGTGCCAGCAGTTACCTGGGGTACCAAGAGACCCAGTACTTC. Its translation is CASSYLGYQETQYF.

The J gene is TRBJ2-1, the V gene TRBV19; 7 nucleotides agree with TRBD1. Germline V gene lookup returns CDR1 LNHDA and CDR2 SQIVND (reference sequence). V gave up 6 bases and J gave up 1 base; unmatched junction bases: 3. The CDR3 contains 14 residues. The CDR3 spells CASRSRGSYNEQFF. The CDR3 region has the DNA TGTGCCAGTAGGAGCAGGGGGTCCTACAATGAGCAGTTCTTC.

The genes are TRBV5-1 and TRBJ2-7; 7 bases are shared with TRBD1. Unmatched junction bases numbered 11, after V lost 2 bases and J lost 0 bases. The CDR3 sequence is 17 residues long. The germline gives CDR1 SGHRS, CDR2 YFSETQ. The CDR3 here is CASSFDPQQGSSYEQYF. The CDR3 DNA reads TGCGCCAGCAGCTTTGATCCCCAACAGGGGAGCTCCTACGAGCAGTACTTC.

CDR3 residues: CASSLRGQVLEQYF. As DNA, the CDR3 is TGTGCCAGCAGCCTTCGGGGGCAGGTCCTCGAGCAGTACTTC. The rearrangement joins TRBV11-1 to TRBJ2-7; D tentatively reads TRBD1 or TRBD2 (6 bases each). Between the trimmed V and J ends, which lost 5 bases and 6 bases, there was a span of 17 bases. This CDR3 is 14 amino acids long. Per germline, CDR1 SGHAT and CDR2 FQDESV (reference sequence). The whole variable domain, filled in from reference TRBV11-1 and TRBJ2-7, reads EAEVAQSPRYKITEKSQAVAFWCDPISGHATLYWYRQILGQGPELLVQFQDESVVDDSQLPKDRFSAERLKGVDSTLKIQPAELGDSAMYLCASSLRGQVLEQYFGPGTRLTVT.

The rearrangement links TRBV2 to TRBJ2-7, with TRBD1 matching 10 bases. The J segment lost 6 bases and the V segment lost 1 base, leaving 6 bases of the junction unmatched. The germline V gene has CDR1 SNHLY and CDR2 FYNNEI. This CDR3 contains 15 residues. This CDR3 is CASSEVDRGYIEQYF. The CDR3 DNA is TGTGCCAGCAGTGAAGTGGACAGGGGGTATATCGAGCAGTACTTC. The full variable domain, completed using reference TRBV2 and TRBJ2-7, is EPEVTQTPSHQVTQMGQEVILRCVPISNHLYFYWYRQILGQKVEFLVSFYNNEISEKSEIFDDQFSVERPDGSNFTLKIRSTKLEDSAMYFCASSEVDRGYIEQYFGPGTRLTVT.

This clone appeared once. V gene TRBV5-6 combines with J gene TRBJ1-5, with a tentative D call TRBD1 (6 bases). V shed 4 bases and J shed 8 bases, with 13 bases lying between them. This CDR3 is built from 13 residues. The germline V gene has CDR1 SGHDT and CDR2 YYEEEE. The CDR3 sequence is CASSTEGGKPQHF. The CDR3 nucleotides read TGTGCCAGCAGCACGGAGGGGGGCAAGCCCCAGCATTTT.

The genes are TRBV28 and TRBJ2-7, with 12 bases lining up with TRBD2. After removal of 6 bases from V and 4 bases from J, the junction contained 4 bases not matched to a gene. In germline, CDR1 is MDHEN, CDR2 SYDVKM. The CDR3 consists of 14 residues. The CDR3 DNA reads TGTGCCAGCAGACCGACTAGCGGGAGATACGAGCAGTACTTC. Its protein product is CASRPTSGRYEQYF.

This clone was recorded only once. The V call is TRBV2, the J call TRBJ2-2, with D possibly matching TRBD2 (5 bases). V lost 6 bases and J lost 2, with 13 bases in between. CDR3 length: 15 residues. Germline V CDR1 and CDR2: SNHLY, FYNNEI. CDR3 nucleotide sequence: TGTGCCAGCAGCGCGGTGCGGGTCAACACCGGGGAGCTGTTTTTT. The encoded protein is CASSAVRVNTGELFF.

The chain links TRBV14 to TRBJ2-1, with 8 nucleotides matching TRBD2. Germline V gene sequence: CDR1 SGHDN, CDR2 FVKESK. V trimming: 0 bases; J trimming: 6 bases; junction bases outside the gene matches: 7. The length of the CDR3 is 16 residues. The DNA of the CDR3 is TGTGCCAGCAGCCAAGAGACCAGCGGGAGTGTCAATGAGCAGTTCTTC. This encodes CASSQETSGSVNEQFF. Variable domain in full (rest from reference TRBV14 and TRBJ2-1): EAGVTQFPSHSVIEKGQTVTLRCDPISGHDNLYWYRRVMGKEIKFLLHFVKESKQDESGMPNNRFLAERTGGTYSTLKVQPAELEDSGVYFCASSQETSGSVNEQFFGPGTRLTVL.

This clone has a handful of counts. This sequence joins TRBV27 and TRBJ1-1; the D gene is possibly TRBD1 (5 bases). The CDR3 length is 13 residues. CDR1 is MNHEY and CDR2 is SMNVEV in the germline V gene (reference sequence). Trimming took off 3 bases at V and 4 bases at J, with 9 bases between the two ends. CDR3 protein: CASSFGGGTEAFF. The CDR3 DNA is TGTGCCAGCAGTTTTGGGGGGGGCACTGAAGCTTTCTTT.

Comment on this clone: The same CDR3 arises from other DNA sequences in this sample as well. CDR3 bases: TGTGCCAGCAGCCCAGAAGGGGCGGAATATGGCTACACCTTC. It translates to CASSPEGAEYGYTF. The chain couples TRBV4-2 to TRBJ1-2; D might be TRBD1 (5 bases). V dropped 4 bases and J dropped 5 bases, with 14 bases sitting between them. This CDR3 is 14 amino acids long. Germline V gives CDR1 LGHNA, CDR2 YNFKEQ.